The T cell receptor beta chain under discussion was sequenced for a study of post-analysis software for immune sequencing data (dated by TCRdb to the mid-2010s). Turning to the overall study: Recorded disease courses included relapsing-remitting, secondary progressive and progressive-relapsing multiple sclerosis, with some patients lacking subtype annotation. A subset of samples was prepared in parallel using single-end sample barcoding, then pooled and co-amplified after Illumina adapter ligation. Patient repertoires were compared against ten to eleven previously published healthy control repertoires from donors aged roughly 6 to 27 years.

Libraries were built with PCR. The sequencer was an Illumina HiSeq 2500. To reduce PCR and sequencing biases, unique molecular identifiers were built into the TCR beta cDNA libraries. Every 1 to 10 million input T cells yielded approximately 500,000 cDNA molecules, meaning each molecule approximated one T cell. The patient libraries were prepared and sequenced with the same protocol used for the earlier healthy control dataset. Samples belonging to the same batch were prepared together, multiplexed and sequenced on a shared HiSeq lane. In the original analysis: Raw barcoded reads were processed with MIGEC, and single-read molecular identifier groups were discarded before consensus assembly and CDR3 extraction. VDJtools was used for post-analysis of the clonotype tables, with diversity normalized by down-sampling every dataset to the smallest sample size. In repertoire overlap clustering, CDR3 amino acid sequences, but not nucleotide sequences, were matched to correct batch-related cross-sample contamination. TCRdb cleaned the public reads at Q25 with fastp, built clones with MiXCR and kept in-frame beta chains. Entries are consolidated by CDR3 protein sequence, retaining the most common genes and DNA. TCRdb's processing, not the authors', yielded these V and J calls. The sample profile shows under 900,000 distinct CDR3 sequences; 53% of them were found once. The ten largest clones take up roughly 4.4% of the sample.

Study-wide findings and limitations: Direct clustering with F measure revealed strong co-clustering of samples prepared in the same batch, which led to a batch-effect correction. Significantly higher frequencies in patients than in controls were found for a handful of TRBV segments, including TRBV5-6, TRBV5-1 and TRBV20-1. Compared with controls, multiple sclerosis patients had significantly lower normalized Chao1 diversity, a finding suggesting substantial peripheral T-cell clonal expansion. The control group was slightly older than the multiple sclerosis patient group.

CDR1 SGHRS and CDR2 YFSETQ were looked up in the germline V gene. There are 13 amino acids in the CDR3, from cysteine to phenylalanine inclusive. Solely the CDR3 DNA is kept, with 39 bases framed from the first base. To demonstrate the VDJtools post-analysis software, the study profiled TCR beta repertoires from the peripheral blood of about 13 young patients with multiple sclerosis. The multiple sclerosis patients were children and adolescents ranging in age from about 6 to 16 years. Points on this clonotype: It has no known antigen specificity. Base qualities are missing; no much larger clone stands one base away.

The sequenced sample consisted of blood. The rearrangement joined TRBV5-1 to TRBJ2-4; the junction holds 9 bases that match TRBD1. The J call may be faulty, since TRBJ2-7 better matches the DNA end. This clonotype was sampled from a girl aged 10 to 17 with multiple sclerosis. CDR3 sequence: CASSDRGVCEQYF. In nucleotide form, the sequence is TGCGCCAGCAGCGACAGGGGGGTCTGCGAGCAGTACTTC.